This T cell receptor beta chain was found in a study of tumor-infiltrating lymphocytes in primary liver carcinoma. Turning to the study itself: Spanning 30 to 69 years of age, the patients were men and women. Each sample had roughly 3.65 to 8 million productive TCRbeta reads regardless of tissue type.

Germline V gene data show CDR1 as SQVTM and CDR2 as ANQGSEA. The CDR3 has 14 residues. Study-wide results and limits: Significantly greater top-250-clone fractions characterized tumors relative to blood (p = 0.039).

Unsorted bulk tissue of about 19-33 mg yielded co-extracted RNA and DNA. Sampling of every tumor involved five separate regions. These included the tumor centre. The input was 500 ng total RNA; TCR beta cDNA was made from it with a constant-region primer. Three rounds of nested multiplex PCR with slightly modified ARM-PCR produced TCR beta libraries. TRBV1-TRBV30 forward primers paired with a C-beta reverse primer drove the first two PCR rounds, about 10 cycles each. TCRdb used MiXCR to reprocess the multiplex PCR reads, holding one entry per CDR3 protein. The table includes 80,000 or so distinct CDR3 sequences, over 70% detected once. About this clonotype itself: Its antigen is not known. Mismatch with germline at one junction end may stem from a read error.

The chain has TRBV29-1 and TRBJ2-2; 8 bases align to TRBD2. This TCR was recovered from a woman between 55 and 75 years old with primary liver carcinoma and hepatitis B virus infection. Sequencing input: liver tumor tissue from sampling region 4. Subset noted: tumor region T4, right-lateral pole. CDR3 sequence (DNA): TGCATCGTTGAAGGGACTAGTCGGACTGGGGAGCTGTTTTTT. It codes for CIVEGTSRTGELFF.